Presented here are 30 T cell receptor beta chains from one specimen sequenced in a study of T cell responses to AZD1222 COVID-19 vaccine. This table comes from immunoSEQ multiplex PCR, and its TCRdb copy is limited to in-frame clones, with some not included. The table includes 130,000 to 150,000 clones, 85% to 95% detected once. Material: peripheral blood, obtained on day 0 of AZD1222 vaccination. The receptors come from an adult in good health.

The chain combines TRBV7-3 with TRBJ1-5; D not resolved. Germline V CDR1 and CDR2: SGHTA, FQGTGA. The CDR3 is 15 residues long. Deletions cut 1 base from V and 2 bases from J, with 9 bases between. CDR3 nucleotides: TGTGCCAGCAGCTTAAGGGCAGGCGGCAATCAGCCCCAGCATTTT. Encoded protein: CASSLRAGGNQPQHF.

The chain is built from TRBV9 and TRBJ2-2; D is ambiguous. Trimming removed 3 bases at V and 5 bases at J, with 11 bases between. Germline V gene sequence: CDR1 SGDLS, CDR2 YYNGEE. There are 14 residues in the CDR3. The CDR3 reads CASSGTGETGELFF. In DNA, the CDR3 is TGTGCCAGCAGCGGAACCGGTGAGACCGGGGAGCTGTTTTTT.

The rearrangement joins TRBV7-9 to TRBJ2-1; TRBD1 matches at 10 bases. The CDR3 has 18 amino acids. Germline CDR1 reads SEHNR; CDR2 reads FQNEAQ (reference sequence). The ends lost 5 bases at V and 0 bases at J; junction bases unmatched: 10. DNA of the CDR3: TGTGCCAGCAGCGGCGGACAGGGGGGGACTAGCTCCTACAATGAGCAGTTCTTC. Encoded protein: CASSGGQGGTSSYNEQFF.

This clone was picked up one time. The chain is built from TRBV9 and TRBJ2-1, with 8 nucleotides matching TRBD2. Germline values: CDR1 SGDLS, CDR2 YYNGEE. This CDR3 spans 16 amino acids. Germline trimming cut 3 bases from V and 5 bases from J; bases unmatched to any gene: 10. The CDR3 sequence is CASSAQLAAYNNEQFF. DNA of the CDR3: TGTGCCAGCAGCGCCCAACTAGCGGCCTACAACAATGAGCAGTTCTTC.

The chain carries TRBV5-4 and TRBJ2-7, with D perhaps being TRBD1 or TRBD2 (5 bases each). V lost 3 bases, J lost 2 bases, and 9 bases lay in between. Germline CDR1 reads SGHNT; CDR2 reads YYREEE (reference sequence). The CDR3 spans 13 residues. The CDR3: CASSSRDAYEQYF. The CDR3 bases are TGTGCCAGCAGCTCCCGGGACGCCTACGAGCAGTACTTC.

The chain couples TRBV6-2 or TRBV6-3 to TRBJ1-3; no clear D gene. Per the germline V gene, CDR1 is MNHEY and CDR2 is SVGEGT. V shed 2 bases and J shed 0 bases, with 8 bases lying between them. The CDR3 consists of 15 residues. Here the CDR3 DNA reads TGTGCCAGCAGTTACCGAAGGAACTCTGGAAACACCATATATTTT. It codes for CASSYRRNSGNTIYF.

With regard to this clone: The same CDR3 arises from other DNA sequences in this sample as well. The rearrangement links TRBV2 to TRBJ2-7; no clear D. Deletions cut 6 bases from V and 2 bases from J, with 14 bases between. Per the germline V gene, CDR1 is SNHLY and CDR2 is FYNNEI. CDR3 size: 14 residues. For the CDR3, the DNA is TGTGCCAGCAGCGGCCTGGGCGGCGCCTACGAGCAGTACTTC. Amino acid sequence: CASSGLGGAYEQYF.

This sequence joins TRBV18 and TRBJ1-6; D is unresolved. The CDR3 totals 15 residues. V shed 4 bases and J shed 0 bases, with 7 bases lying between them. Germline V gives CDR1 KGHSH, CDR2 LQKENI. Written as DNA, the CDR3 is TGTGCCAGCTCACTGGGGAGCTCCTATAATTCACCCCTCCACTTT. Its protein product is CASSLGSSYNSPLHF.

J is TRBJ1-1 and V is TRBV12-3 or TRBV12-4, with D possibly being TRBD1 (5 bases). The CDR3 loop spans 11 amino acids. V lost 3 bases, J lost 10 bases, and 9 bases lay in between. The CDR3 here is CASSLGPAAFF. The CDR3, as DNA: TGTGCCAGCAGTTTGGGGCCGGCAGCTTTCTTT.

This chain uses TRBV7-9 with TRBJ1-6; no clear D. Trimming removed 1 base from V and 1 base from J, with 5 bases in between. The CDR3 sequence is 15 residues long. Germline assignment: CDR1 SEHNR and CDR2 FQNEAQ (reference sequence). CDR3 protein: CASSLGESYNSPLHF. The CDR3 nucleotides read TGTGCCAGCAGCTTAGGGGAGTCCTATAATTCACCCCTCCACTTT. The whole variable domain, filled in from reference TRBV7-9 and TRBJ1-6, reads DTGVSQNPRHKITKRGQNVTFRCDPISEHNRLYWYRQTLGQGPEFLTYFQNEAQLEKSRLLSDRFSAERPKGSFSTLEIQRTEQGDSAMYLCASSLGESYNSPLHFGNGTRLTVT.

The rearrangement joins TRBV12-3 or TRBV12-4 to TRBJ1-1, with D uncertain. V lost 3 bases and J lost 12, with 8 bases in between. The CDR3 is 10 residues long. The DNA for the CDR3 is TGTGCCAGCAGTTTCGGTAGTACTTTCTTT. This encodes CASSFGSTFF.

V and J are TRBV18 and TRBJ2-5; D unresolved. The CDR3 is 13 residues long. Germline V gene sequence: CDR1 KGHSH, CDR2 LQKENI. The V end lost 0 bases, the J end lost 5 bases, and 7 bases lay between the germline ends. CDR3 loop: CASSPPGSETQYF. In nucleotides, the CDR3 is TGTGCCAGCTCACCACCTGGGTCTGAGACCCAGTACTTC. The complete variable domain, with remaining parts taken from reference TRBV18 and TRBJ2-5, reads NAGVMQNPRHLVRRRGQEARLRCSPMKGHSHVYWYRQLPEEGLKFMVYLQKENIIDESGMPKERFSAEFPKEGPSILRIQQVVRGDSAAYFCASSPPGSETQYFGPGTRLLVL.

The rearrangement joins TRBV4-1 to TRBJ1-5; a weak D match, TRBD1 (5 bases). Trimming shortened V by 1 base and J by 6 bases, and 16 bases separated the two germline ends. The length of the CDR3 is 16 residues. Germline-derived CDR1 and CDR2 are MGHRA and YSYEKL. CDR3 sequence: CASSQGVGGDFQPQHF. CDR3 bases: TGCGCCAGCAGCCAAGGGGTGGGGGGAGATTTTCAGCCCCAGCATTTT.

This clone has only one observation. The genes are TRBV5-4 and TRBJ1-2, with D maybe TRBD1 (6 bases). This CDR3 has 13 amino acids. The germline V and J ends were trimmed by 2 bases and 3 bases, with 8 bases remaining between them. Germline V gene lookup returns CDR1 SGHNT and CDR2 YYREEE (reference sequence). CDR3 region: CASSLAGDYGYTF. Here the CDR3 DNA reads TGTGCCAGCAGCTTAGCAGGGGACTATGGCTACACCTTC.

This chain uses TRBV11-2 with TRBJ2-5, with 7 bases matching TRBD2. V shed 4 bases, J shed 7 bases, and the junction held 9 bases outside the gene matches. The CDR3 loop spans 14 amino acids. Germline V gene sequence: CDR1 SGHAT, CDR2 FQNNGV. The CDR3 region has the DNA TGTGCCAGCAGCTCCAGACTAGGCGGGGGGACCCAGTACTTC. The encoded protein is CASSSRLGGGTQYF.

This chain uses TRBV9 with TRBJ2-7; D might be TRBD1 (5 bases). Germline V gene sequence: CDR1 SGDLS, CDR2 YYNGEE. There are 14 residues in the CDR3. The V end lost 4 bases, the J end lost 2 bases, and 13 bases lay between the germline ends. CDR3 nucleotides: TGTGCCAGCAGCCCGAGTGGGGCAGCCTACGAGCAGTACTTC. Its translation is CASSPSGAAYEQYF.

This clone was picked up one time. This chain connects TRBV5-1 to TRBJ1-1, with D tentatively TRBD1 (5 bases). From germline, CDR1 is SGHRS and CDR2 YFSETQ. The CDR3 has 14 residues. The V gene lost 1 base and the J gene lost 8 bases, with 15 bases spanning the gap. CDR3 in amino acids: CASSLLTGRGEAFF. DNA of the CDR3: TGCGCCAGCAGCTTGCTTACGGGGCGGGGCGAAGCTTTCTTT.

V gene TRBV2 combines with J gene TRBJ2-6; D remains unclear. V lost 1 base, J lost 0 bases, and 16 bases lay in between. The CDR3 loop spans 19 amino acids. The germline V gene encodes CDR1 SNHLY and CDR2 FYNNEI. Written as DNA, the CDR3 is TGTGCCAGCAGTGAAGGGGGTGGAGCAGGTAGCTCTGGGGCCAACGTCCTGACTTTC. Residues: CASSEGGGAGSSGANVLTF.

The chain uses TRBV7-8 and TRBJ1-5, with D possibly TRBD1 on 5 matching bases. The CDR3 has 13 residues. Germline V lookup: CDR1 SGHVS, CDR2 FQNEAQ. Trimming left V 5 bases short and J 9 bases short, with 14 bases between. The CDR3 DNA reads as TGTGCCAGCAGCCTAACAGGAGGCCGGCCCCAGCATTTT. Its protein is CASSLTGGRPQHF.

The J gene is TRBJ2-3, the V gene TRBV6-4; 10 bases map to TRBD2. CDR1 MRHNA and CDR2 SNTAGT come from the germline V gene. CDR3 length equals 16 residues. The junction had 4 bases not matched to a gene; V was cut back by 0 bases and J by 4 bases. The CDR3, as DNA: TGTGCCAGCAGTGACTCAAGCGGGGGGGCCGCAGATACGCAGTATTTT. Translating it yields CASSDSSGGAADTQYF.

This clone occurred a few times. The chain's CDR3 is CSVITTLNTGELFF. The CDR3, as DNA: TGCAGCGTTATCACGACACTTAACACCGGGGAGCTGTTTTTT. The chain employs TRBV29-1 and TRBJ2-2, with D hard to call. The CDR3 sequence is 14 residues long. CDR1 and CDR2 (germline): SQVTM, ANQGSEA. The germline V and J ends were trimmed by 5 bases and 2 bases, with 12 bases remaining between them.

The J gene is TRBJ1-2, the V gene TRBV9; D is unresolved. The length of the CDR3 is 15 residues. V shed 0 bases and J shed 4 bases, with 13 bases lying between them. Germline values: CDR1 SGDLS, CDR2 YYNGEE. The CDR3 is CASSVVGHAGYGYTF. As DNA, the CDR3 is TGTGCCAGCAGCGTAGTTGGGCACGCCGGCTATGGCTACACCTTC.

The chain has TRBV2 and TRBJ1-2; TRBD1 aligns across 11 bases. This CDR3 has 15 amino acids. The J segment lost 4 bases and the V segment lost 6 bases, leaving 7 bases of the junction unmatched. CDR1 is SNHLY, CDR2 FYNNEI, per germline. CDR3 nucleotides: TGTGCCAGCAGAGAGGGACAGGGGGATAGCTATGGCTACACCTTC. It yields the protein CASREGQGDSYGYTF.

CDR3 sequence: CASSQARQSNYGYTF. DNA of the CDR3: TGTGCCAGCAGCCAAGCCAGACAGTCTAACTATGGCTACACCTTC. The chain has TRBV4-2 and TRBJ1-2; perhaps TRBD1 as D (5 bases). Germline loops: CDR1 LGHNA, CDR2 YNFKEQ. V gave up 1 base and J gave up 0 bases, with 9 bases separating them. The CDR3 is 15 residues long.

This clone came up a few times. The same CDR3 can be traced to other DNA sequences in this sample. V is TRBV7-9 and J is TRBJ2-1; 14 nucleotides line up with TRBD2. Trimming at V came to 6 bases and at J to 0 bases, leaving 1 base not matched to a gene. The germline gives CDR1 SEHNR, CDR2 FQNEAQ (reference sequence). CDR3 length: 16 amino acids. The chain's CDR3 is CASRGTSGSSYNEQFF. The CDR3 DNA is TGTGCCAGCAGAGGGACTAGCGGGAGCTCCTACAATGAGCAGTTCTTC.

CDR3 bases: TGTGCCAGCAGTTTTAGGAGCGAGCAGTACTTC. Translated, it gives CASSFRSEQYF. The V call is TRBV28, the J call TRBJ2-7; no clear D gene. The CDR3 is 11 residues long. Trimming removed 3 bases from V and 6 bases from J, with 6 bases in between. Germline loops: CDR1 MDHEN, CDR2 SYDVKM.

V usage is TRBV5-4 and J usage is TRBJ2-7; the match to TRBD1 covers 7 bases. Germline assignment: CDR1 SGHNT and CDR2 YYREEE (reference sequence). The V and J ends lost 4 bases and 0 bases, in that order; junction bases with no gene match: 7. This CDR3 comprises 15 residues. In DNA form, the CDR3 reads TGTGCCAGCAGCCCCGGACAGGACAGCTCCTACGAGCAGTACTTC. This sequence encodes CASSPGQDSSYEQYF.

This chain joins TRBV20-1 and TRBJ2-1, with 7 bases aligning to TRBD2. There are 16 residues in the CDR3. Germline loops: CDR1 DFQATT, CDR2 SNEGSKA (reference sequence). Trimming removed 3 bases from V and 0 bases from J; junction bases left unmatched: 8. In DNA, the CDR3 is TGCAGTGCTAGTCGTGTCGGCGGGAGCTCCTACAATGAGCAGTTCTTC. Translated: CSASRVGGSSYNEQFF.

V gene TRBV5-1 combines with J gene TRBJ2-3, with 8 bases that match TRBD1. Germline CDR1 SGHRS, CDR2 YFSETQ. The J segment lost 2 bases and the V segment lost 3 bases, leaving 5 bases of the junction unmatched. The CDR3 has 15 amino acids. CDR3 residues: CASSSGQENTDTQYF. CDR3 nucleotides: TGCGCCAGCAGCTCGGGACAGGAGAACACAGATACGCAGTATTTT. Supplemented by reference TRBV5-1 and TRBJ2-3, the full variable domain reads KAGVTQTPRYLIKTRGQQVTLSCSPISGHRSVSWYQQTPGQGLQFLFEYFSETQRNKGNFPGRFSGRQFSNSRSEMNVSTLELGDSALYLCASSSGQENTDTQYFGPGTRLTVL.

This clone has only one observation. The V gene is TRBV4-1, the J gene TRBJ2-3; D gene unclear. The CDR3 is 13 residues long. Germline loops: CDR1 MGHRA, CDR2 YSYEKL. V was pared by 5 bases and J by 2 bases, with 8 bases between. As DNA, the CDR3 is TGCGCCAGCAGCAGTGGGGTCACAGATACGCAGTATTTT. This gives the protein CASSSGVTDTQYF.